Each of the 7 T cell receptor beta chains below was sequenced from the same sample in a study of control samples from healthy donors and cancer patients. The method was immunoSEQ multiplex PCR; TCRdb's version includes in-frame clones alone and lacks a portion of them. The table shows 130,000 or so clones, with 91% occurring only once. Sequencing was carried out using blood. The source is a man aged 18 to 29 in good health.

The chain links TRBV5-4 to TRBJ1-1; D uncertain. Trimming shortened V by 1 base and J by 1 base, and 8 bases separated the two germline ends. The CDR3 consists of 14 residues. CDR1 and CDR2 (germline): SGHNT, YYREEE (reference sequence). The CDR3, as DNA: TGTGCCAGCAGCTTGCGGGTCCCGAACACTGAAGCTTTCTTT. Its translation is CASSLRVPNTEAFF.

The chain combines TRBV18 with TRBJ1-4; 8 nucleotides line up with TRBD1. Trimming at V came to 3 bases and at J to 8 bases, leaving 8 bases not matched to a gene. CDR1 KGHSH and CDR2 LQKENI come from the germline V gene. This CDR3 is 15 amino acids long. CDR3 DNA: TGTGCCAGCTCACCCCAAGGACAGGGAGGCGAAAAACTGTTTTTT. It encodes CASSPQGQGGEKLFF.

The chain joins TRBV28 to TRBJ1-4; D ambiguous. The germline CDR1 and CDR2 sequences are MDHEN and SYDVKM. Trimming removed 8 bases from V and 8 bases from J, with 15 bases in between. This CDR3 is 13 amino acids long. DNA of the CDR3: TGTGCCAGCTATAACCGGGCGTTGGAAAAACTGTTTTTT. Amino acid sequence: CASYNRALEKLFF. The full variable domain, with the rest looked up from reference TRBV28 and TRBJ1-4, is DVKVTQSSRYLVKRTGEKVFLECVQDMDHENMFWYRQDPGLGLRLIYFSYDVKMKEKGDIPEGYSVSREKKERFSLILESASTNQTSMYLCASYNRALEKLFFGSGTQLSVL.

The chain combines TRBV28 with TRBJ1-1; 9 bases are a match to TRBD1. The CDR3 length is 12 residues. Germline loops: CDR1 MDHEN, CDR2 SYDVKM. J lost 7 bases, V lost 7 bases, and 4 bases had no gene match. The CDR3 is CASTGQGDEAFF. CDR3 in DNA: TGTGCCAGCACGGGACAGGGTGATGAAGCTTTCTTT.

This sequence joins TRBV2 and TRBJ1-4; no definite D call. CDR3 size: 13 residues. CDR1 is SNHLY and CDR2 is FYNNEI in the germline V gene. The germline V and J ends were trimmed by 2 bases and 5 bases, with 6 bases remaining between them. CDR3 in DNA: TGTGCCAGCAGTGAACCCCCGAATGAAAAACTGTTTTTT. Translation gives CASSEPPNEKLFF.

The chain couples TRBV6-5 to TRBJ1-5; perhaps TRBD1 as D (6 bases). Germline V CDR1 and CDR2: MNHEY, SVGAGI. CDR3 length equals 15 residues. Trimming shortened V by 0 bases and J by 5 bases, and 11 bases separated the two germline ends. DNA for the CDR3: TGTGCCAGCAGTTACTCGTACAGGGTAGATCAGCCCCAGCATTTT. It is translated as CASSYSYRVDQPQHF.

The chain recombines TRBV30 with TRBJ1-1; 8 bases align to TRBD1. Losses at the gene ends were 3 bases for V and 5 bases for J; bases not matched to a gene: 5. The CDR3 sequence is 13 residues long. The germline V gene encodes CDR1 GTSNPN and CDR2 SVGIG (reference sequence). The CDR3 loop reads CAWSRGRRTEAFF. Written as DNA, the CDR3 is TGTGCCTGGAGCAGGGGGCGCCGGACTGAAGCTTTCTTT.